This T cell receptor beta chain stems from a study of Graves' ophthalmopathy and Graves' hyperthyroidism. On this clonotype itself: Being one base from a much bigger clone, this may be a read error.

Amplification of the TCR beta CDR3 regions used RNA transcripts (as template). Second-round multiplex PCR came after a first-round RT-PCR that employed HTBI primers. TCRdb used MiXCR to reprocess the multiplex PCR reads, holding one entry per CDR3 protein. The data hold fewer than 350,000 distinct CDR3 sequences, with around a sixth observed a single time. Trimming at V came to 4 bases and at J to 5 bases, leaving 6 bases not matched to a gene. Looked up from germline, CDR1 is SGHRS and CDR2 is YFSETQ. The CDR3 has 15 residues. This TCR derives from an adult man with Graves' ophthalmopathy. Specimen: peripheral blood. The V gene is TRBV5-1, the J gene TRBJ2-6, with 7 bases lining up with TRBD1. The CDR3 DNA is TGCGCCAGCAGCCAAACAGGGGATTGGGCCAACGTCCTGACTTTC. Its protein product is CASSQTGDWANVLTF.